Many counts were recorded for the clone carrying this T cell receptor beta chain. Its antigen is unknown. This sample was taken from a study of T cells in Graves' hyperthyroidism and ophthalmopathy. Whole-study findings and limits: Separation of ophthalmopathy from stable hyperthyroidism was achieved by a 13 V-J model.

Amplified regions were TCR beta CDR3 sequences from RNA transcripts. First-round RT-PCR of the TCR CDR3 relied on the HTBI primer set. TCRdb re-analysed the multiplex PCR reads in MiXCR, keeping a single row per CDR3 protein. The sample records 500,000 to 600,000 distinct CDR3 sequences, 15% to 20% being singletons. V lost 1 base, J lost 2 bases, and 5 bases lay in between. This CDR3 comprises 13 residues. In patients aged 18 to 65, hyperthyroidism was newly diagnosed, with duration under 2 months. Fresh peripheral blood, 9.5 to 10 ml of it, supplied the PBMCs. This TCR was sampled from a young woman with Graves' hyperthyroidism. The chain employs TRBV12-3 or TRBV12-4 and TRBJ1-2; D is unclear. Sequencing was carried out using blood. This CDR3 is CASSLVENYGYTF. Here the CDR3 DNA reads TGTGCCAGCAGTTTAGTGGAGAACTATGGCTACACCTTC.